This T cell receptor (beta chain) is from a study of blood T cell repertoires in COVID-19. In the study overall: Acute and convalescent COVID-19 specimens originated in the United States, Italy and Spain.

V was clipped by 2 bases and J by 7 bases; unmatched bases: 17. Germline V gene lookup returns CDR1 KGHDR and CDR2 SFDVKD. The CDR3 extends over 19 amino acids. How the authors handled the data: By means of reference gene primer amplification, nucleated cell counts were estimated. The method was immunoSEQ multiplex PCR; TCRdb's version includes in-frame clones alone and lacks a portion of them. Clonal size and the V and J genes are those of that table, whereas D and trimming came from the DNA. The data show 350,000 to 400,000 clones, approximately 90% seen once. Categorization into cohorts depended on clinical history that participants reported. During the 2 weeks before they entered the study, exposed participants had met someone with a PCR-confirmed or clinician-diagnosed COVID-19 case.

Sequencing used PBMCs or T cells enriched from blood (not recorded which). This TCR was sampled from a woman in her thirties or forties who had been exposed to COVID-19. The rearrangement joins TRBV24-1 to TRBJ2-2; 8 bases map to TRBD1. The CDR3 here is CATSDSTGQEASVVGELFF. The CDR3 nucleotides read TGTGCCACCAGTGATTCAACGGGACAGGAGGCGTCTGTAGTCGGGGAGCTGTTTTTT.